This T cell receptor beta chain was documented in a study of blood T cell repertoires in COVID-19. Study-wide background: Some COVID-19 samples were acute and others convalescent; all came from the United States, Italy and Spain. Sample material is recorded as cDNA or gDNA derived from T cells, B-cell-depleted T cells, or PBMCs.

Authors' data handling: Amplifying reference gene primers gave estimates of nucleated cell counts. TCRdb's copy holds only in-frame clones and misses some; the assay was immunoSEQ multiplex PCR. That table supplies the V and J calls and clone size; D and trimming were determined from the DNA. This repertoire shows about 67,000 clones, over 70% found once; its top ten account for around 5%. This clone was picked up a small number of times. Germline CDR1 ENHRY, CDR2 SYGVKD. The CDR3 has 16 residues. V was cut by 2 bases and J by 0 bases, with 12 bases left in between. The clonotype originates from a man between 45 and 60 years old with active COVID-19. Material: peripheral blood. The rearrangement joins TRBV10-3 to TRBJ2-3; the D gene is possibly TRBD2 (6 bases). CDR3 sequence (DNA): TGTGCCATCAGTGAGAGGACTACCTCTAGCACAGATACGCAGTATTTT. As protein: CAISERTTSSTDTQYF.